Shown below are 21 T cell receptor beta chains from a single sample sequenced in a study of radiotherapy plus CTLA-4 blockade in lung cancer (dated by TCRdb to between 2017 and 2018). Library prep was done by the immunoSEQ multiplex PCR assay. This immuneACCESS table, as held by TCRdb, lists in-frame sequences with V and J called but not all clones. Of the missing ones, under half trace to an unresolved V gene in checked studies; the others have no known cause. The sample data list around 65,000 clones, and 77% of these were observed just once. Jointly, the top ten make up 4% to 5.5% of the sample. This material consisted of peripheral blood, taken from a patient treated with radiotherapy plus ipilimumab. The source of these receptors is a human donor with non-small cell lung cancer who had a complete response to radiotherapy plus ipilimumab.

This chain links TRBV5-4 with TRBJ2-1; 10 bases are shared with TRBD2. This CDR3 is built from 18 residues. Trimming at V came to 0 bases and at J to 0 bases, leaving 6 bases not matched to a gene. The germline gives CDR1 SGHNT, CDR2 YYREEE (reference sequence). CDR3 loop: CASSLGLAGPSSYNEQFF. Here the CDR3 DNA reads TGTGCCAGCAGCTTGGGACTAGCGGGCCCGAGCTCCTACAATGAGCAGTTCTTC. Variable domain in full (rest from reference TRBV5-4 and TRBJ2-1): ETGVTQSPTHLIKTRGQQVTLRCSSQSGHNTVSWYQQALGQGPQFIFQYYREEENGRGNFPPRFSGLQFPNYSSELNVNALELDDSALYLCASSLGLAGPSSYNEQFFGPGTRLTVL.

This clone was seen a handful of times. This chain connects TRBV4-1 to TRBJ2-5; 9 bases match TRBD2. The CDR3 runs 16 residues. CDR1 and CDR2 from the germline V gene are MGHRA and YSYEKL. V was clipped by 0 bases and J by 5 bases; unmatched bases: 7. CDR3 region: CASSQDGGGGAETQYF. The CDR3 DNA is TGCGCCAGCAGCCAAGATGGCGGGGGGGGCGCGGAGACCCAGTACTTC.

The V and J genes are TRBV19 and TRBJ1-4; the D gene is possibly TRBD1 (6 bases). The CDR3 runs 15 residues. V lost 5 bases and J 7 bases, leaving 17 bases between the germline ends. Germline V CDR1 and CDR2: LNHDA, SQIVND (reference sequence). CDR3 sequence: CASSSRQAMGEKLFF. In DNA, the CDR3 is TGTGCCAGTAGTTCCAGACAGGCCATGGGTGAAAAACTGTTTTTT.

This clone appeared once. The rearrangement joins TRBV15 to TRBJ1-1; no firm D call. V was pared by 0 bases and J by 7 bases, with 12 bases between. This CDR3 is 14 amino acids long. The V gene's germline CDR1 is LNHNV and CDR2 YYDKDF (reference sequence). The CDR3 DNA reads as TGTGCCACCAGCAGAGAATCTGGGGTTGGTGAAGCTTTCTTT. It is translated as CATSRESGVGEAFF.

The CDR3 DNA sequence: TGTGCCAGCAGTTTCGGACAGGTGCCTTCGGAGCAGTACTTC. Residues: CASSFGQVPSEQYF. The rearrangement links TRBV27 to TRBJ2-7; the match to TRBD1 covers 7 bases. Germline V lookup: CDR1 MNHEY, CDR2 SMNVEV (reference sequence). After removal of 3 bases from V and 7 bases from J, the junction contained 9 bases not matched to a gene. The CDR3 has 14 amino acids.

This clone was recorded a few times. The chain combines TRBV27 with TRBJ2-2, with a possible D match to TRBD1 (6 bases). The CDR3 consists of 13 residues. Germline V lookup: CDR1 MNHEY, CDR2 SMNVEV (reference sequence). Trimming stripped 6 bases from V and 9 bases from J, with 14 bases between. In nucleotides, the CDR3 is TGTGCCAGCAGGGACAGATGGGGCTGGGAGCTGTTTTTT. Encoded protein: CASRDRWGWELFF.

V gene TRBV11-3 combines with J gene TRBJ1-2, with TRBD1 identical over 8 bases. J was trimmed by 3 bases and V by 3 bases; bases with no gene match: 0. The CDR3 contains 13 residues. The V gene's germline CDR1 is SGHNT and CDR2 YENEEA. CDR3 loop: CASSLGQDYGYTF. CDR3 DNA: TGTGCCAGCAGCTTGGGACAGGACTATGGCTACACCTTC.

V is TRBV18 and J is TRBJ2-7, with D maybe TRBD1 (5 bases). This CDR3 comprises 13 residues. Germline V gives CDR1 KGHSH, CDR2 LQKENI. V was shortened by 2 bases and J by 4 bases, with 9 bases between the two germline ends. DNA for the CDR3: TGTGCCAGCTCACCAAACGCAGGGTACGAGCAGTACTTC. Its translation: CASSPNAGYEQYF.

The chain combines TRBV19 with TRBJ1-1; 7 bases map to TRBD1. This CDR3 has 13 amino acids. V gave up 3 bases and J gave up 4 bases; unmatched junction bases: 2. The germline V gene encodes CDR1 LNHDA and CDR2 SQIVND (reference sequence). The chain's CDR3 is CASSIRGATEAFF. DNA of the CDR3: TGTGCCAGTAGTATCAGGGGGGCCACTGAAGCTTTCTTT.

This chain connects TRBV19 to TRBJ2-3; 14 bases are shared with TRBD2. V shed 5 bases, J shed 0 bases, and the junction held 7 bases outside the gene matches. Germline V CDR1 and CDR2: LNHDA, SQIVND (reference sequence). This CDR3 spans 18 amino acids. The CDR3 DNA reads TGTGCCAGTAGTGGTGGGACTAGCGGGAGCCCTAGCACAGATACGCAGTATTTT. Amino acid sequence: CASSGGTSGSPSTDTQYF.

The chain has TRBV18 and TRBJ2-7, with D possibly being TRBD2 (5 bases). Per germline, CDR1 KGHSH and CDR2 LQKENI. Trimming stripped 3 bases from V and 1 base from J, with 7 bases between. This CDR3 comprises 13 residues. CDR3 nucleotide sequence: TGTGCCAGCTCACCTGGCGGGTCCTACGAGCAGTACGTC. Translated, it gives CASSPGGSYEQYV.

The CDR3 loop is CASNRDSQNYEQYF. The DNA of the CDR3 is TGTGCCAGCAACCGGGACAGTCAAAACTACGAGCAGTACTTC. The chain is built from TRBV7-2 and TRBJ2-7, with TRBD1 matching over 7 bases. This CDR3 is built from 14 residues. The germline V gene has CDR1 SGHTA and CDR2 FQGNSA. The J segment lost 3 bases and the V segment lost 7 bases, leaving 9 bases of the junction unmatched.

The genes are TRBV7-2 and TRBJ1-2; a weak D match, TRBD1 (6 bases). CDR3 length: 16 amino acids. V was pared by 4 bases and J by 0 bases, with 15 bases between. In germline, CDR1 is SGHTA, CDR2 FQGNSA. This chain's CDR3 is CASSYRQVQTNYGYTF. The CDR3, as DNA: TGTGCCAGCAGCTACCGACAGGTCCAAACTAACTATGGCTACACCTTC. Looking up the rest from reference TRBV7-2 and TRBJ1-2 gives the full variable domain: GAGVSQSPSNKVTEKGKDVELRCDPISGHTALYWYRQSLGQGLEFLIYFQGNSAPDKSGLPSDRFSAERTGGSVSTLTIQRTQQEDSAVYLCASSYRQVQTNYGYTFGSGTRLTVV.

The chain combines TRBV18 with TRBJ2-2, with D possibly called TRBD1 or TRBD2 (5 bases each). Between the trimmed V and J ends, which lost 2 bases and 0 bases, there was a span of 7 bases. Germline values: CDR1 KGHSH, CDR2 LQKENI. The CDR3 runs to 15 residues. The CDR3 DNA is TGTGCCAGCTCACCAGGGACGGCGAACACCGGGGAGCTGTTTTTT. Translating gives CASSPGTANTGELFF.

This clone was detected only once. The chain links TRBV11-2 to TRBJ2-7; 8 nucleotides line up with TRBD2. This CDR3 is 13 amino acids long. The germline gives CDR1 SGHAT, CDR2 FQNNGV. J gave up 2 bases and V 5 bases, and 2 bases lay outside the gene matches. The CDR3 region has the DNA TGTGCCAGCAGCGCAGCGGGAGCCTACGAGCAGTACGTC. It yields the protein CASSAAGAYEQYV.

The chain links TRBV6-1 to TRBJ2-5, with D tentatively TRBD1 (6 bases). The length of the CDR3 is 14 residues. V was cut by 3 bases and J by 4 bases, with 12 bases left in between. The germline CDR1 and CDR2 sequences are MNHNS and SASEGT. The CDR3 is CASSDYRVLETQYF. The CDR3 bases are TGTGCCAGCAGTGACTACAGGGTTTTAGAGACCCAGTACTTC.

The chain has TRBV6-6 and TRBJ2-1, with D perhaps assigned TRBD1 or TRBD2 (5 bases each). This CDR3 is built from 14 residues. CDR1 MNHNY and CDR2 SVGAGI come from the germline V gene (reference sequence). V dropped 6 bases and J dropped 3 bases, with 12 bases sitting between them. Here the CDR3 DNA reads TGTGCCAGCAGCCACCTGGGGGTCTACAATGAGCAGTTCTTC. It yields the protein CASSHLGVYNEQFF.

V gene TRBV7-8 combines with J gene TRBJ2-2, with TRBD1 matching 11 bases. Losses at the gene ends were 5 bases for V and 4 bases for J; bases not matched to a gene: 3. The CDR3 runs 15 residues. Germline V gene data show CDR1 as SGHVS and CDR2 as FQNEAQ. The CDR3 bases are TGTGCCAGCAGCCAGGGGACAGGGGGCACCGGGGAGCTGTTTTTT. Amino acid sequence: CASSQGTGGTGELFF.

This clone has only a few counts. The chain employs TRBV5-4 and TRBJ1-4, with D possibly TRBD1 on 5 matching bases. V lost 3 bases and J lost 8, with 11 bases in between. Germline V CDR1 and CDR2: SGHNT, YYREEE (reference sequence). The CDR3 loop spans 13 amino acids. Here the CDR3 reads CASSSDSEEKLFF. Here the CDR3 DNA reads TGTGCCAGCAGCTCTGACAGTGAAGAAAAACTGTTTTTT.

This chain joins TRBV4-1 and TRBJ1-4; 8 bases fit TRBD1. Trimming took 2 bases from V and 8 from J; bases not matched to a gene: 13. This CDR3 is built from 17 residues. The V gene's germline CDR1 is MGHRA and CDR2 YSYEKL. The CDR3 spells CASSQSIPTGGREKLFF. The CDR3 DNA is TGCGCCAGCAGCCAAAGCATTCCCACAGGGGGGAGGGAAAAACTGTTTTTT.

The chain carries TRBV25-1 and TRBJ2-7, with 7 bases lining up with TRBD2. The CDR3 length is 12 residues. CDR1 is MGHDK, CDR2 SYGVNS, per germline. The J segment lost 4 bases and the V segment lost 6 bases, leaving 3 bases of the junction unmatched. This chain's CDR3 is CASRGGGYEQYF. The CDR3 DNA follows: TGTGCCAGCAGGGGCGGGGGTTACGAGCAGTACTTC.